Below, 15 T cell receptor beta chains from the same sample are listed, as sequenced in a study of response to subunit inactivated influenza vaccine. TCRdb processed the RT-PCR reads anew with MiXCR; each CDR3 protein has one entry. This sample has roughly 620,000 distinct CDR3 sequences, with approximately 10% found just once. The sample also formed part of further work on T cells expressing NK-cell markers. As that report states: As the method of synthesis, 5'RACE template switching with UMIs yielded TCR beta cDNA.

Sequencing was performed on PBMCs from blood, taken on the day of vaccination. These receptors were obtained from a man aged 45-65 years who received an inactivated influenza vaccine.

The V call is TRBV11-2, the J call TRBJ2-3; 10 bases are a match to TRBD2. Germline V gene sequence: CDR1 SGHAT, CDR2 FQNNGV. The J segment lost 1 base and the V segment lost 1 base, leaving 2 bases of the junction unmatched. The CDR3 is 16 residues long. The CDR3 spells CASSLALAGGTDTQYF. The CDR3 coding sequence is TGTGCCAGCAGCTTAGCCCTAGCGGGAGGCACAGATACGCAGTATTTT.

J is TRBJ2-1 and V is TRBV18; TRBD1 is a possible D gene (5 bases). This CDR3 region has 14 residues. The germline gives CDR1 KGHSH, CDR2 LQKENI. Trimming took off 1 base at V and 5 bases at J, with 9 bases between the two ends. CDR3 coding DNA: TGTGCCAGCTCACCACGAGACAGCCACAATGAGCAGTTCTTC. Its translation is CASSPRDSHNEQFF.

In this sample, this clonotype turned up a few times. The gene calls are TRBV7-9 and TRBJ2-7; 8 bases match TRBD2. The CDR3 runs to 14 residues. V was pared by 0 bases and J by 4 bases, with 2 bases of the junction left unmatched. CDR1 and CDR2 (germline): SEHNR, FQNEAQ (reference sequence). CDR3 sequence (DNA): TGTGCCAGCAGCTTAGCCCGGGGGGGGTACGAGCAGTACTTC. Amino acids: CASSLARGGYEQYF.

This clonotype was counted at least ten times. The V call is TRBV18, the J call TRBJ2-2; no clear D. CDR3 length equals 13 residues. Looked up from germline, CDR1 is KGHSH and CDR2 is LQKENI. V lost 0 bases and J lost 4, with 3 bases in between. The CDR3 loop is CASSPPGTGELFF. Written as DNA, the CDR3 is TGTGCCAGCTCACCACCAGGCACCGGGGAGCTGTTTTTT.

This clonotype was counted between two and nine times. The rearrangement joins TRBV6-2 or TRBV6-3 to TRBJ2-3; 10 bases are shared with TRBD2. Unmatched junction bases numbered 20, after V lost 6 bases and J lost 5 bases. CDR1 is MNHEY, CDR2 SVGEGT, per germline. The CDR3 length is 19 residues. CDR3: CASRTSIAGGPRGRDTQYF. For the CDR3, the DNA is TGTGCCAGCAGAACGAGCATAGCGGGAGGCCCAAGGGGGAGAGATACGCAGTATTTT.

The CDR3 bases are TGCGCCAGCAGCCAAGGCCCTGCCCCTGGAAACACCATATATTTT. The encoded protein is CASSQGPAPGNTIYF. The V gene is TRBV4-3, the J gene TRBJ1-3; D is ambiguous. The germline CDR1 and CDR2 sequences are LGHNA and YSLEER. Trimming left V 1 base short and J 2 bases short, with 9 bases between. The CDR3 loop spans 15 amino acids.

This clonotype has ten or more counts. This chain links TRBV5-1 with TRBJ2-7; D is ambiguous. The germline V and J ends were trimmed by 0 bases and 2 bases, with 9 bases remaining between them. The germline gives CDR1 SGHRS, CDR2 YFSETQ. This CDR3 has 14 residues. DNA for the CDR3: TGCGCCAGCAGCTTGGTTGCTATCACCTACGAGCAGTACTTC. Amino acids: CASSLVAITYEQYF.

V usage is TRBV12-3 or TRBV12-4 and J usage is TRBJ1-2, with D tentatively TRBD1 (6 bases). The CDR3 has 14 amino acids. V gave up 4 bases and J gave up 7 bases, with 16 bases separating them. The CDR3 reads CASSSRGVVGGYTF. CDR3 nucleotide sequence: TGTGCCAGCAGTTCCAGGGGTGTGGTAGGTGGCTACACCTTC.

This clonotype was counted between two and nine times. The J gene is TRBJ1-1, the V gene TRBV29-1; D is uncertain. The CDR3 covers 12 residues. V was trimmed by 5 bases and J by 0 bases, leaving 7 bases between them. Looked up from germline, CDR1 is SQVTM and CDR2 is ANQGSEA. The DNA of the CDR3 is TGCAGCGTTAGGCCCTTGAACACTGAAGCTTTCTTT. This codes for CSVRPLNTEAFF.

V gene TRBV6-2 or TRBV6-3 combines with J gene TRBJ1-5; 10 nucleotides agree with TRBD1. Germline V gene data show CDR1 as MNHEY and CDR2 as SVGEGT. V gave up 5 bases and J gave up 2 bases; unmatched junction bases: 18. The CDR3 runs 20 residues. In DNA, the CDR3 is TGTGCCAGCAGTATTCCGCCCGGGACAGGGGTCGCCTATGGCAATCAGCCCCAGCATTTT. Its protein is CASSIPPGTGVAYGNQPQHF.

This clonotype was observed a few times. The chain couples TRBV4-2 to TRBJ1-6; 9 bases map to TRBD1. The CDR3 contains 16 residues. Germline V CDR1 and CDR2: LGHNA, YNFKEQ. V lost 0 bases to trimming and J lost 7 bases; unmatched junction nucleotides: 4. CDR3 nucleotide sequence: TGTGCCAGCAGCCAAGAGGTTACAGGGGGCAATTCACCCCTCCACTTT. This gives the protein CASSQEVTGGNSPLHF.

This clonotype was seen only a few times. The chain joins TRBV12-3 or TRBV12-4 to TRBJ2-7; TRBD1 or TRBD2 may be the D gene (6 bases each). This CDR3 spans 14 amino acids. V lost 5 bases, J lost 2 bases, and 13 bases lay in between. The CDR3 region has the DNA TGTGCCAGCAGTGGACTACGGGGGCCCTACGAGCAGTACTTC. This sequence encodes CASSGLRGPYEQYF.

This rearrangement joins TRBV25-1 to TRBJ2-1; TRBD2 agrees at 13 bases. The J segment lost 9 bases and the V segment lost 7 bases, leaving 30 bases of the junction unmatched. Looked up from germline, CDR1 is MGHDK and CDR2 is SYGVNS. The length of the CDR3 is 22 residues. CDR3: CASTPREVVPGLAGKDVSEQFF. The CDR3 DNA sequence: TGTGCCAGCACCCCAAGGGAGGTGGTACCGGGACTAGCGGGAAAGGATGTGAGTGAGCAGTTCTTC.

This clonotype was seen more than once but under ten times. The V call is TRBV6-1, the J call TRBJ2-5; 9 bases match TRBD2. Germline CDR1 and CDR2: MNHNS and SASEGT. The CDR3 totals 16 residues. V lost 5 bases to trimming and J lost 1 base; unmatched junction nucleotides: 8. The CDR3 sequence: CASSRYPTSGQETQYF. The CDR3 DNA follows: TGTGCCAGCAGTCGTTACCCGACTAGCGGCCAAGAGACCCAGTACTTC.

This chain joins TRBV5-1 and TRBJ2-2; TRBD2 agrees at 7 bases. V lost 4 bases, J lost 0 bases, and 3 bases stayed unmatched. The germline CDR1 and CDR2 sequences are SGHRS and YFSETQ. CDR3 length: 15 residues. CDR3 in DNA: TGCGCCAGCAGCGGGGGACTACCGAACACCGGGGAGCTGTTTTTT. Residues: CASSGGLPNTGELFF.